This TCR beta chain is from a study of response to subunit inactivated influenza vaccine. This clonotype was detected ten times or more. The antigen remains unidentified. Trimming cost V 4 bases and J 6 bases; bases outside gene matches: 8. CDR3 length: 15 residues. The germline V gene encodes CDR1 SGHNT and CDR2 YYREEE (reference sequence). General study points: The study's authors posited that every seasonal influenza vaccination enlists few new T cells.

Using its own MiXCR run on the RT-PCR reads, TCRdb lists one record per CDR3 protein. The data show 450,000 to 600,000 distinct CDR3 sequences, with 7.5% to 8.5% seen just once and roughly 13% held by the top ten. Sequenced here: PBMCs from blood, sampled roughly 24 months after vaccination. This clonotype was sampled from a man in his fifties or sixties who received an inactivated influenza vaccine. The rearrangement joins TRBV5-4 to TRBJ2-2; 8 bases are a match to TRBD2. This CDR3 is CASSITGTSAGELFF. Here the CDR3 DNA reads TGTGCCAGCAGCATCACCGGGACTAGTGCCGGGGAGCTGTTTTTT.